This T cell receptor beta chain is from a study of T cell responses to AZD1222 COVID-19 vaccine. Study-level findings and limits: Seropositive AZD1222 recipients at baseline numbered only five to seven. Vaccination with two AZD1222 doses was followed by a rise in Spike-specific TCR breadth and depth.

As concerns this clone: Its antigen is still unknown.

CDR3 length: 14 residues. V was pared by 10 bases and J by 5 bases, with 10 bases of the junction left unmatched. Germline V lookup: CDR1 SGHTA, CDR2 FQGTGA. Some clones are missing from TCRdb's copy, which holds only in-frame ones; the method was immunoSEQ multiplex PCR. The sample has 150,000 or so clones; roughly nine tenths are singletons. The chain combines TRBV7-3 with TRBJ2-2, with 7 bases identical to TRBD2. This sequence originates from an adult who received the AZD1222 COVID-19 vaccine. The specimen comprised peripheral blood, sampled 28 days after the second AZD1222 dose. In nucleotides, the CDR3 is TGTGCCAACCTCCGGGATAGCGGGACCGGGGAGCTGTTTTTT. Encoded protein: CANLRDSGTGELFF.